One and the same sample provided the 22 T cell receptor beta chains below, sequenced in a study of OX40 agonist ivuxolimab in advanced cancers. Generated by immunoSEQ multiplex PCR, the TCRdb table keeps only in-frame clones and is missing some. The table includes around 97,000 clones, about four fifths detected once. The sample consisted of CD4+ or CD8+ T cells sorted from blood, taken in a trial of the OX40 agonist ivuxolimab. The receptors were sampled from an adult with an advanced solid tumor such as melanoma, head and neck, liver or kidney cancer.

The chain combines TRBV7-8 with TRBJ2-3; 12 positions agree with TRBD2. This CDR3 comprises 16 residues. CDR1 is SGHVS, CDR2 FQNEAQ, per germline. J gave up 2 bases and V 3 bases, and 3 bases lay outside the gene matches. In DNA form, the CDR3 reads TGTGCCAGCAGCTTTCGACTAGCGGGGGACACAGATACGCAGTATTTT. Its protein product is CASSFRLAGDTDTQYF.

The chain uses TRBV19 and TRBJ1-1, with D perhaps matching TRBD1 (5 bases). Germline CDR1 reads LNHDA; CDR2 reads SQIVND (reference sequence). V lost 7 bases and J lost 1, with 10 bases in between. The CDR3 totals 13 residues. Written as DNA, the CDR3 is TGTGCCAGTAATCCGCAGGGGAACACTGAAGCTTTCTTT. This translates into CASNPQGNTEAFF.

The chain has TRBV7-9 and TRBJ2-3, with TRBD2 matching 10 bases. This CDR3 spans 18 amino acids. CDR1 is SEHNR, CDR2 FQNEAQ, per germline (reference sequence). V shed 10 bases, J shed 2 bases, and the junction held 18 bases outside the gene matches. DNA of the CDR3: TGTGCCAAGGGCAGACTAGCGGGCCGCTCACCCCTCACAGATACGCAGTATTTT. It is translated as CAKGRLAGRSPLTDTQYF.

V is TRBV11-1 and J is TRBJ2-1, with D uncertain. The CDR3 length is 12 residues. Deletions cut 6 bases from V and 9 bases from J, with 12 bases between. CDR1 SGHAT and CDR2 FQDESV come from the germline V gene (reference sequence). CDR3 loop: CASRVRTTEQFF. CDR3 nucleotide sequence: TGTGCCAGCAGGGTCCGCACAACTGAGCAGTTCTTC.

V gene TRBV7-2 combines with J gene TRBJ2-3; 8 bases line up with TRBD2. Per the germline V gene, CDR1 is SGHTA and CDR2 is FQGNSA. The trim removed 4 bases at V and 0 bases at J, leaving 6 bases unmatched. There are 16 residues in the CDR3. DNA for the CDR3: TGTGCCAGCAGCTCCAATCTAGCGGGCAGCACAGATACGCAGTATTTT. This translates into CASSSNLAGSTDTQYF.

The V and J genes are TRBV29-1 and TRBJ2-7; possibly TRBD2 for D (6 bases). Germline-derived CDR1 and CDR2 are SQVTM and ANQGSEA. The CDR3 has 13 residues. The ends were cut back, 4 bases at V and 4 bases at J, with 14 bases in the middle. In DNA form, the CDR3 reads TGCAGCGTTGTCCTGGCGGGGAGGTACGAGCAGTACTTC. Protein: CSVVLAGRYEQYF.

The DNA for the CDR3 is TGTGCCTGGAGTTGGGGGGCGCTAGTCACTGAAGCTTTCTTT. This sequence encodes CAWSWGALVTEAFF. This chain joins TRBV30 and TRBJ1-1; weak D call: TRBD1 (6 bases). Germline V gives CDR1 GTSNPN, CDR2 SVGIG (reference sequence). V lost 2 bases and J lost 4, with 14 bases in between. The CDR3 runs to 14 residues.

This clone was recorded only once. The chain employs TRBV27 and TRBJ2-2; D gene ambiguous. Trimming stripped 3 bases from V and 5 bases from J, with 4 bases between. CDR1 MNHEY and CDR2 SMNVEV come from the germline V gene (reference sequence). The CDR3 has 12 amino acids. The CDR3 loop is CASSLTTGELFF. The CDR3 DNA follows: TGTGCCAGCAGTTTGACGACCGGGGAGCTGTTTTTT.

The rearrangement joins TRBV7-9 to TRBJ1-1, with 7 positions matching TRBD1. CDR3 length equals 13 residues. Unmatched junction bases numbered 4, after V lost 4 bases and J lost 5 bases. CDR1 and CDR2 from the germline V gene are SEHNR and FQNEAQ (reference sequence). The CDR3 DNA reads TGTGCCAGCAGCTCACTCAGGGGGACTGAAGCTTTCTTT. This sequence encodes CASSSLRGTEAFF.

This chain connects TRBV2 to TRBJ1-1, with unresolved D. With 6 bases removed from V and 1 base from J, the gap between germline ends came to 6 bases. Germline V gives CDR1 SNHLY, CDR2 FYNNEI. CDR3 length equals 12 residues. DNA of the CDR3: TGTGCCAGCAGACAAACGAACACTGAAGCTTTCTTT. Protein product: CASRQTNTEAFF.

The genes are TRBV19 and TRBJ2-3; no clear D. CDR1 is LNHDA and CDR2 is SQIVND in the germline V gene (reference sequence). Trimming took 3 bases from V and 0 from J, leaving 7 bases between them. The CDR3 extends over 14 amino acids. CDR3 amino acids: CASSMARSTDTQYF. CDR3 nucleotides: TGTGCCAGTAGTATGGCCCGCAGCACAGATACGCAGTATTTT.

The chain uses TRBV9 and TRBJ2-3; possible D gene TRBD1, 5 bases. Germline assignment: CDR1 SGDLS and CDR2 YYNGEE. The CDR3 contains 15 residues. Trimming took off 0 bases at V and 4 bases at J, with 12 bases between the two ends. CDR3: CASSVGRGSADTQYF. The CDR3 bases are TGTGCCAGCAGCGTAGGAAGGGGCTCTGCAGATACGCAGTATTTT. The entire variable domain, with the rest obtained from reference TRBV9 and TRBJ2-3, is as follows: DSGVTQTPKHLITATGQRVTLRCSPRSGDLSVYWYQQSLDQGLQFLIQYYNGEERAKGNILERFSAQQFPDLHSELNLSSLELGDSALYFCASSVGRGSADTQYFGPGTRLTVL.

The chain uses TRBV6-5 and TRBJ1-5; 7 nucleotides align to TRBD1. The junction had 4 bases not matched to a gene; V was cut back by 4 bases and J by 7 bases. This CDR3 contains 13 residues. Per germline, CDR1 MNHEY and CDR2 SVGAGI. The chain's CDR3 is CASSWDSRQPQHF. The CDR3 DNA is TGTGCCAGCAGTTGGGACAGCCGCCAGCCCCAGCATTTT.

The V and J genes are TRBV7-2 and TRBJ1-1; tentative D call: TRBD1 (5 bases). The V and J ends lost 6 bases and 1 base respectively, with 12 bases between them. The germline V gene has CDR1 SGHTA and CDR2 FQGNSA. This CDR3 comprises 14 residues. DNA for the CDR3: TGTGCCAGCAGGCCGGGACCCCGGAACACTGAAGCTTTCTTT. The encoded protein is CASRPGPRNTEAFF.

J is TRBJ2-7 and V is TRBV27; 8 positions agree with TRBD1. V gave up 3 bases and J gave up 5 bases; unmatched junction bases: 3. The CDR3 contains 13 residues. Germline loops: CDR1 MNHEY, CDR2 SMNVEV (reference sequence). The CDR3 is CASSFGQGHEQYF. As DNA, the CDR3 is TGTGCCAGCAGTTTCGGACAGGGTCACGAGCAGTACTTC.

J is TRBJ2-1 and V is TRBV7-8; 7 bases line up with TRBD2. CDR1 and CDR2 from the germline V gene are SGHVS and FQNEAQ. CDR3 size: 14 residues. The ends lost 1 base at V and 12 bases at J; junction bases unmatched: 9. For the CDR3, the DNA is TGTGCCAGCAGCTTAGTCCCTAGCGGAGACCGGCAGTTCTTC. Residues: CASSLVPSGDRQFF.

This clone was recorded once. CDR3: CASSLDRGDTQYF. The CDR3 coding sequence is TGTGCCAGCAGTTTGGACAGGGGAGATACGCAGTATTTT. V gene TRBV27 combines with J gene TRBJ2-3, with 9 bases aligning to TRBD1. This CDR3 is built from 13 residues. The junction had 0 bases not matched to a gene; V was cut back by 3 bases and J by 5 bases. The germline CDR1 and CDR2 sequences are MNHEY and SMNVEV (reference sequence).

This clone was seen only once. V is TRBV11-3 and J is TRBJ2-1, with D perhaps matching TRBD2 (5 bases). Trimming removed 4 bases from V and 10 bases from J, with 14 bases in between. The CDR3 has 13 amino acids. Germline V lookup: CDR1 SGHNT, CDR2 YENEEA. The DNA for the CDR3 is TGTGCCAGCAGCTCCCCGCCGGGAAAGGAGCAGTTCTTC. It translates to CASSSPPGKEQFF.

This clone occurred once. V gene TRBV10-3 combines with J gene TRBJ1-2; unclear D gene. Per germline, CDR1 ENHRY and CDR2 SYGVKD. The V end lost 4 bases, the J end lost 7 bases, and 13 bases lay between the germline ends. This CDR3 has 13 residues. The CDR3 reads CAISAGEERGYTF. The CDR3 coding sequence is TGTGCCATCAGTGCCGGAGAAGAACGTGGCTACACCTTC.

This chain joins TRBV5-4 and TRBJ1-2; the D gene is possibly TRBD1 (5 bases). Trimming took off 4 bases at V and 4 bases at J, with 11 bases between the two ends. The CDR3 length is 13 residues. Germline V gives CDR1 SGHNT, CDR2 YYREEE (reference sequence). CDR3 amino acids: CASSGQGSYGYTF. The CDR3 coding sequence is TGTGCCAGCAGCGGTCAGGGCTCCTATGGCTACACCTTC.

A single count supports this clone. This chain uses TRBV27 with TRBJ2-2; 7 positions match TRBD2. Unmatched junction bases numbered 26, after V lost 6 bases and J lost 4 bases. Germline CDR1 is MNHEY and CDR2 is SMNVEV (reference sequence). This CDR3 comprises 21 residues. As DNA, the CDR3 is TGTGCCAGCAGCCAGTTGGTCTGGGGCTGGCGGGAGCTTCGGGGCACCGGGGAGCTGTTTTTT. Its translation: CASSQLVWGWRELRGTGELFF.

The chain combines TRBV2 with TRBJ2-7; unclear D gene. The CDR3 covers 12 residues. Germline V lookup: CDR1 SNHLY, CDR2 FYNNEI. V dropped 0 bases and J dropped 4 bases, with 4 bases sitting between them. CDR3 DNA: TGTGCCAGCAGTGAAGCTCGGTACGAGCAGTACTTC. Translated, it gives CASSEARYEQYF.